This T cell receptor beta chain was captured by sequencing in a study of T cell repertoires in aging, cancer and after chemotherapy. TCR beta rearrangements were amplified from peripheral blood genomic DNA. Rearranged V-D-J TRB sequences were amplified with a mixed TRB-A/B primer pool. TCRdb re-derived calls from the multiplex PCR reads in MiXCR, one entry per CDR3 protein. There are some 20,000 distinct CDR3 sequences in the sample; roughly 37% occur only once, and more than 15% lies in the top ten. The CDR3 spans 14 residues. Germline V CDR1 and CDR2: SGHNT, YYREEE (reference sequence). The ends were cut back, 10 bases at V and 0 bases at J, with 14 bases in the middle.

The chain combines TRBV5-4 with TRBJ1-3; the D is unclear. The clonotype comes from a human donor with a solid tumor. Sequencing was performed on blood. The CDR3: CACHQEYSGNTIYF. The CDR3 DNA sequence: TGTGCCTGCCACCAGGAGTACTCTGGAAACACCATATATTTT.